Sequencing of this T cell receptor beta chain was carried out in a study of patients and donors after allogeneic stem cell transplantation. TCRdb processed the RT-PCR reads anew with MiXCR; each CDR3 protein has one entry. The data hold about 960,000 distinct CDR3 sequences, with more than 15% observed a single time. Trimming removed 4 bases from V and 2 bases from J, with 12 bases in between. The CDR3 length is 14 residues. Germline values: CDR1 DFQATT, CDR2 SNEGSKA (reference sequence). The material sequenced was blood, either unsorted or a sorted T cell fraction (not recorded which). V and J are TRBV20-1 and TRBJ1-3, with a weak D call TRBD1 (6 bases). The clonotype originates from a human donor who was either an allogeneic HSCT recipient or a stem cell or donor lymphocyte infusion donor (not recorded which). It is not recorded whose cells these are; they may come from a transplant donor. The CDR3 here is CSAIIRDTGNTIYF. The CDR3 nucleotides read TGCAGTGCTATAATCCGGGACACTGGAAACACCATATATTTT.